The TCR beta chain described here comes from a study of technical replicates of blood from several donors. The table came from immunoSEQ multiplex PCR; TCRdb's copy has only in-frame clones and leaves some out. The data contain about 99,000 clones, 95% of them seen just once; the ten biggest clones take up around 0.21%. The germline gives CDR1 SGHDN, CDR2 FVKESK. The ends were cut back, 0 bases at V and 8 bases at J, with 11 bases in the middle. CDR3 length: 15 amino acids. Sequencing used T cells isolated from PBMCs. The clonotype originates from a human donor in good health. The V gene is TRBV14, the J gene TRBJ1-6; D is unclear. Here the CDR3 reads CASSQDRIAYSPLHF. The DNA of the CDR3 is TGTGCCAGCAGCCAAGACAGGATCGCTTATTCACCCCTCCACTTT.